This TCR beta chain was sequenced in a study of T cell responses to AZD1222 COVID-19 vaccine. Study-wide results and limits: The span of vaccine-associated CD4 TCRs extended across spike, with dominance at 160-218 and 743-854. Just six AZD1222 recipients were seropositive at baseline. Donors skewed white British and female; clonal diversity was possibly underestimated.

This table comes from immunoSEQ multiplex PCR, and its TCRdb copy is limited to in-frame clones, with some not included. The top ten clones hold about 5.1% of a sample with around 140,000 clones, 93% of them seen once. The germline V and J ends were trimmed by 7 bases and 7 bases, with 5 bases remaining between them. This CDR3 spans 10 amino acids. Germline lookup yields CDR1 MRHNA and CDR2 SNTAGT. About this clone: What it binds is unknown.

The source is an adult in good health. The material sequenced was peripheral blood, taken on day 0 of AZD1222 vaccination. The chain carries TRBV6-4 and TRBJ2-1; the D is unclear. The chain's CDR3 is CASTFNEQFF. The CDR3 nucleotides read TGTGCCAGCACTTTTAATGAGCAGTTCTTC.